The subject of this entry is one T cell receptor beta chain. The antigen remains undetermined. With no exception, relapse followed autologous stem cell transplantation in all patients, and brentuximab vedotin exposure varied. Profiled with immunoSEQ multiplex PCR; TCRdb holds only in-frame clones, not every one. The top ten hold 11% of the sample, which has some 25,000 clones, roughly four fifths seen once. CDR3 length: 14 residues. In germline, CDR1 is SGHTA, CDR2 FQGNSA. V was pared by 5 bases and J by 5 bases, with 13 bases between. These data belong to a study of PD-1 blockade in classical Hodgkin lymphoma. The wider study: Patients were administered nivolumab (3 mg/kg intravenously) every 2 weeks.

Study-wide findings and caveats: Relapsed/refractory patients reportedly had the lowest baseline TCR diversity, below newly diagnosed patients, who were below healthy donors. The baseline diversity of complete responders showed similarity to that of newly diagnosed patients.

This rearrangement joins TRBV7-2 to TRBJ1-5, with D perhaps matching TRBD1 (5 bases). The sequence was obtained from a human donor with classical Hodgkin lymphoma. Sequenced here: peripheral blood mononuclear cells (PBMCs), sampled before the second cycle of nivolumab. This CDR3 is CASSPGVGDQPQHF. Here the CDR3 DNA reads TGTGCCAGCAGCCCCGGAGTGGGGGATCAGCCCCAGCATTTT.